Each of the 25 T cell receptor beta chains below was sequenced from the same sample in a study of cytomegalovirus exposure and HLA in healthy donors. PCR amplification relied on 60 Vbeta primers (plus 13 Jbeta primers). Sequencing used immunoSEQ multiplex PCR; TCRdb keeps in-frame clones, though not all of them. The sample consists of about 150,000 clones, over 55% of them appearing once. Sequencing was performed on PBMCs. The receptors come from a man aged 35 to 55 in good health and CMV-seronegative.

The CDR3 DNA is TGTGCCAGCAGCGGGACTAGCGGGGGGGCCAGCAAAAACATTCAGTACTTC. It is translated as CASSGTSGGASKNIQYF. V is TRBV7-2 and J is TRBJ2-4, with 16 bases matching TRBD2. Germline V gene sequence: CDR1 SGHTA, CDR2 FQGNSA. This CDR3 contains 17 residues. Trimming took 5 bases from V and 3 from J; bases not matched to a gene: 4.

The V and J genes are TRBV27 and TRBJ2-7; 16 bases agree with TRBD2. The germline gives CDR1 MNHEY, CDR2 SMNVEV (reference sequence). This CDR3 is built from 17 residues. Trimming cost V 4 bases and J 7 bases; bases outside gene matches: 10. The CDR3 DNA reads TGTGCCAGCAGTTCACAGGGGGGACTAGCGGGAGGGAGGGAGCAGTACTTC. It yields the protein CASSSQGGLAGGREQYF.

This clone has only a few counts. This chain links TRBV7-9 with TRBJ1-2; D is uncertain. There are 13 residues in the CDR3. CDR1 SEHNR and CDR2 FQNEAQ come from the germline V gene (reference sequence). V was cut by 1 base and J by 4 bases, with 7 bases left in between. This CDR3 reads CASSLGPGYGYTF. The CDR3 DNA reads as TGTGCCAGCAGCTTAGGACCGGGCTATGGCTACACCTTC.

This chain connects TRBV6-6 to TRBJ1-1; perhaps TRBD1 as D (5 bases). This CDR3 has 12 amino acids. In germline, CDR1 is MNHNY, CDR2 SVGAGI (reference sequence). V lost 3 bases and J 9 bases, leaving 11 bases between the germline ends. The CDR3 sequence is CASSYTGHQAFF. CDR3 coding DNA: TGTGCCAGCAGTTATACCGGACACCAAGCTTTCTTT.

In its sample, this clone was seen once. The chain couples TRBV5-8 to TRBJ2-5, with a weak D call TRBD2 (6 bases). Trimming stripped 4 bases from V and 4 bases from J, with 11 bases between. Germline V lookup: CDR1 SGHTS, CDR2 YDEGEE. The CDR3 covers 13 residues. The CDR3 region is CASSRRGAETQYF. The CDR3 bases are TGTGCCAGCAGCCGACGCGGGGCAGAGACCCAGTACTTC.

The V call is TRBV10-1, the J call TRBJ2-7; 10 bases match TRBD2. The CDR3 has 13 amino acids. V lost 8 bases, J lost 6 bases, and 7 bases stayed unmatched. CDR1 is WNHNN, CDR2 SYGVQD, per germline (reference sequence). CDR3 in DNA: TGCGCCAGCTCCTCTAGCGGGAGAGGCGAGCAGTACTTC. This gives the protein CASSSSGRGEQYF.

The genes are TRBV9 and TRBJ2-5; 12 bases line up with TRBD2. CDR1 and CDR2 from the germline V gene are SGDLS and YYNGEE. This CDR3 contains 16 residues. Losses at the gene ends were 4 bases for V and 4 bases for J; bases not matched to a gene: 8. The CDR3 nucleotides are TGTGCCAGCAGCCCTCTAGCGGGGGGGGATGGAGAGACCCAGTACTTC. This sequence encodes CASSPLAGGDGETQYF.

CDR3 DNA: TGTGCCAGCACCCAGGGGCGACGCAATGAGCAGTTCTTC. This encodes CASTQGRRNEQFF. The chain joins TRBV27 to TRBJ2-1, with a possible D match to TRBD1 (6 bases). There are 13 residues in the CDR3. V dropped 7 bases and J dropped 6 bases, with 13 bases sitting between them. Per germline, CDR1 MNHEY and CDR2 SMNVEV (reference sequence).

The genes are TRBV19 and TRBJ1-6; D gene uncertain. V was pared by 6 bases and J by 7 bases, with 10 bases between. The CDR3 consists of 13 residues. Germline CDR1 reads LNHDA; CDR2 reads SQIVND (reference sequence). The CDR3 region is CASSDTANSPLHF. The DNA for the CDR3 is TGTGCCAGTAGCGACACAGCAAATTCACCCCTCCACTTT.

J is TRBJ2-2 and V is TRBV2; 8 bases map to TRBD1. V dropped 8 bases and J dropped 2; count of bases not matched to a gene: 10. The CDR3 length is 16 residues. The germline V gene encodes CDR1 SNHLY and CDR2 FYNNEI. CDR3 protein: CASGRQGRFNTGELFF. The CDR3 DNA reads TGTGCCAGCGGCAGACAGGGGAGGTTTAACACCGGGGAGCTGTTTTTT.

The chain combines TRBV5-6 with TRBJ1-2; D call uncertain. The CDR3 contains 12 residues. Trimming pared 4 bases from V and 4 bases from J, leaving 8 bases between. CDR1 is SGHDT, CDR2 YYEEEE, per germline. DNA of the CDR3: TGTGCCAGCAGCGTTTCCAGCTATGGCTACACCTTC. Its translation is CASSVSSYGYTF.

The V gene is TRBV19, the J gene TRBJ2-5, with D tentatively TRBD1 (5 bases). Germline V gives CDR1 LNHDA, CDR2 SQIVND (reference sequence). Trimming removed 5 bases from V and 5 bases from J, with 12 bases in between. This CDR3 is 13 amino acids long. CDR3 coding DNA: TGTGCCAGTAGTCCAGGGTTGGCGGAGACCCAGTACTTC. Its translation: CASSPGLAETQYF.

The CDR3 DNA is TGTGCCAGCAGCTCGGGACAGGCCCTAAAAGAGACCCAGTACTTC. Its translation: CASSSGQALKETQYF. The chain is built from TRBV5-4 and TRBJ2-5; 8 bases fit TRBD1. The germline gives CDR1 SGHNT, CDR2 YYREEE (reference sequence). The CDR3 has 15 amino acids. V shed 3 bases, J shed 3 bases, and the junction held 7 bases outside the gene matches.

J is TRBJ2-1 and V is TRBV5-1, with 8 bases aligning to TRBD1. This CDR3 spans 15 amino acids. Germline trimming cut 0 bases from V and 6 bases from J; bases unmatched to any gene: 5. Germline-derived CDR1 and CDR2 are SGHRS and YFSETQ. CDR3 region: CASSLVGTGPNEQFF. The DNA of the CDR3 is TGCGCCAGCAGCTTGGTTGGGACAGGCCCCAATGAGCAGTTCTTC.

Only a few counts were recorded for this clone. The V and J genes are TRBV7-2 and TRBJ2-1; TRBD2 aligns across 10 bases. The CDR3 is 17 amino acids. Germline-derived CDR1 and CDR2 are SGHTA and FQGNSA. V shed 1 base and J 3 bases; nucleotides not matched to a gene: 6. The chain's CDR3 is CASSLDQLAGIYNEQFF. CDR3 DNA: TGTGCCAGCAGCTTAGATCAACTAGCGGGAATCTACAATGAGCAGTTCTTC. Full variable domain (rest looked up from reference TRBV7-2 and TRBJ2-1): GAGVSQSPSNKVTEKGKDVELRCDPISGHTALYWYRQSLGQGLEFLIYFQGNSAPDKSGLPSDRFSAERTGGSVSTLTIQRTQQEDSAVYLCASSLDQLAGIYNEQFFGPGTRLTVL.

This clone was seen more than once but under ten times. V usage is TRBV7-9 and J usage is TRBJ2-1; unclear D gene. Germline V gene sequence: CDR1 SEHNR, CDR2 FQNEAQ (reference sequence). CDR3 length: 11 amino acids. Between the trimmed V and J ends, which lost 1 base and 9 bases, there was a span of 4 bases. In DNA, the CDR3 is TGTGCCAGCAGCTTAGGGGCTGAGCAGTTCTTC. This codes for CASSLGAEQFF.

The chain links TRBV28 to TRBJ2-2; maybe TRBD1 (8 bases). The V gene's germline CDR1 is MDHEN and CDR2 SYDVKM. The length of the CDR3 is 15 residues. V lost 3 bases, J lost 11 bases, and 19 bases lay in between. CDR3 in DNA: TGTGCCAGCAGTTTCCCGGACAGGGAGGGTCGTGAGCTGTTTTTT. Amino acid sequence: CASSFPDREGRELFF.

This clone was counted only a few times. The J gene is TRBJ1-6, the V gene TRBV6-4; 7 bases match TRBD1. The CDR3 contains 14 residues. Germline CDR1 reads MRHNA; CDR2 reads SNTAGT. Unmatched junction bases numbered 5, after V lost 5 bases and J lost 7 bases. The CDR3 reads CASSTGTENSPLHF. The CDR3 DNA reads as TGTGCCAGCAGTACCGGGACAGAGAATTCACCCCTCCACTTT.

The chain joins TRBV29-1 to TRBJ1-4, with 7 nucleotides matching TRBD1. Germline V gene data show CDR1 as SQVTM and CDR2 as ANQGSEA. The CDR3 contains 13 residues. V trimming: 4 bases; J trimming: 2 bases; junction bases outside the gene matches: 1. CDR3 in DNA: TGCAGCGTTGGACAGGGCACTAATGAAAAACTGTTTTTT. It yields the protein CSVGQGTNEKLFF. The full variable domain, completed using reference TRBV29-1 and TRBJ1-4, is SAVISQKPSRDICQRGTSLTIQCQVDSQVTMMFWYRQQPGQSLTLIATANQGSEATYESGFVIDKFPISRPNLTFSTLTVSNMSPEDSSIYLCSVGQGTNEKLFFGSGTQLSVL.

This clone was observed a handful of times. V is TRBV4-1 and J is TRBJ1-6; TRBD1 might be the D (6 bases). Germline loops: CDR1 MGHRA, CDR2 YSYEKL. The V end was cut by 4 bases, the J end by 4 bases, with 11 bases between. This CDR3 contains 15 residues. The CDR3 nucleotides read TGCGCCAGCAGCCCCAGGGACATTTATAATTCACCCCTCCACTTT. It is translated as CASSPRDIYNSPLHF.

This clone has a single count. This sequence joins TRBV2 and TRBJ1-5; D uncertain. The germline V and J ends were trimmed by 7 bases and 1 base, with 8 bases remaining between them. This CDR3 has 13 amino acids. In germline, CDR1 is SNHLY, CDR2 FYNNEI. CDR3: CASKEISNQPQHF. For the CDR3, the DNA is TGTGCCAGCAAGGAGATAAGCAATCAGCCCCAGCATTTT. The full variable domain, its missing parts supplied by reference TRBV2 and TRBJ1-5, is EPEVTQTPSHQVTQMGQEVILRCVPISNHLYFYWYRQILGQKVEFLVSFYNNEISEKSEIFDDQFSVERPDGSNFTLKIRSTKLEDSAMYFCASKEISNQPQHFGDGTRLSIL.

The chain has TRBV5-1 and TRBJ1-2, with 7 bases identical to TRBD1. J lost 6 bases, V lost 0 bases, and 5 bases had no gene match. Germline V gene lookup returns CDR1 SGHRS and CDR2 YFSETQ. CDR3 size: 14 residues. Here the CDR3 reads CASSLGTGTNGYTF. CDR3 DNA: TGCGCCAGCAGCTTGGGGACAGGAACTAATGGCTACACCTTC.

The chain links TRBV4-3 to TRBJ1-3; no clear D gene. This CDR3 comprises 15 residues. Germline V gene sequence: CDR1 LGHNA, CDR2 YSLEER. Trimming took 2 bases from V and 0 from J, leaving 8 bases between them. CDR3 DNA sequence: TGCGCCAGCAGCCAATTTCAGTTCTCTGGAAACACCATATATTTT. This sequence encodes CASSQFQFSGNTIYF.

The chain combines TRBV27 with TRBJ2-7; tentative D call: TRBD1 (6 bases). The CDR3 is 16 residues long. Germline CDR1 and CDR2: MNHEY and SMNVEV (reference sequence). The ends were cut back, 1 base at V and 6 bases at J, with 19 bases in the middle. The CDR3: CASSLWAGDIGFEQYF. CDR3 nucleotide sequence: TGTGCCAGCAGTTTATGGGCAGGGGATATTGGGTTCGAGCAGTACTTC.

CDR3 in DNA: TGTGCCAGCAGCGTAGCTAGTGCGGAGACCCAGTACTTC. It translates to CASSVASAETQYF. This chain uses TRBV9 with TRBJ2-5; no reliable D call. Germline loops: CDR1 SGDLS, CDR2 YYNGEE. V was shortened by 0 bases and J by 5 bases, with 8 bases between the two germline ends. CDR3 length: 13 residues.